This T cell receptor (beta chain) was sequenced during a study of blood T cells in healthy people across ages. Trimming removed 2 bases from V and 4 bases from J, with 12 bases in between. There are 14 residues in the CDR3. A second PCR of roughly 6 to 12 cycles used a sample-barcoded 5' primer and a J-beta primer mix. TCRdb used MiXCR to reprocess the 5' RACE reads, holding one entry per CDR3 protein. The top ten clones hold 0.75% of a sample with around 1,000,000 distinct CDR3 sequences, roughly a quarter of them seen once. The data were also submitted as part of a second study, on T cells of mothers and their children.

V usage is TRBV12-3 or TRBV12-4 and J usage is TRBJ2-7; the D is unclear. The receptor was derived from a girl between 2 and 10 years old in good health. Source material: blood. CDR3 region: CASSLSTNLYEQYF. Written as DNA, the CDR3 is TGTGCCAGCAGTTTATCTACTAATTTGTACGAGCAGTACTTC.